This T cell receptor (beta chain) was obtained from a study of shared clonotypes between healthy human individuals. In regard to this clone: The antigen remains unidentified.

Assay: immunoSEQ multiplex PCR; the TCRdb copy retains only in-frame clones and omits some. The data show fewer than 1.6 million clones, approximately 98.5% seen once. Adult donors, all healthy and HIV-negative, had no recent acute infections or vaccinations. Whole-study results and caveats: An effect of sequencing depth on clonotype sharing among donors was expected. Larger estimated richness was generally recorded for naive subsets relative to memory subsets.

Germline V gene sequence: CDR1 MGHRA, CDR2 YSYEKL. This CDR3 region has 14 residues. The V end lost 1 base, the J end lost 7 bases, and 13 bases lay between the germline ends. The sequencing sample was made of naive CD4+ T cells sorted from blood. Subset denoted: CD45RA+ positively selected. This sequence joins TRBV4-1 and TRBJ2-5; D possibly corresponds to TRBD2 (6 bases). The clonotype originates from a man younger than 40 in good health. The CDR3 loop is CASSQGGAGGTQYF. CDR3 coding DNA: TGCGCCAGCAGCCAAGGTGGAGCGGGTGGGACCCAGTACTTC.